These 5 T cell receptor beta chains came from one sample sequenced in a study of synovial regulatory T cells in juvenile arthritis. The data were produced by immunoSEQ multiplex PCR, yet TCRdb's version contains in-frame clones alone and is incomplete. The repertoire table contains roughly 8,000 clones. The sample was Treg cells from blood. Subset in this sample: remaining (HLA-DR-negative) circulating blood Treg cells. The receptors stem from a donor aged 2-29 years with juvenile idiopathic arthritis.

This chain connects TRBV10-3 to TRBJ2-7. This CDR3 is built from 12 residues. Nucleotide data are not available. Per the germline V gene, CDR1 is ENHRY and CDR2 is SYGVKD. The CDR3 reads CAISEGPYEQYF.

This clone counts as medium-sized by frequency. The V and J genes are TRBV4-2 and TRBJ1-1. Germline loops: CDR1 LGHNA, CDR2 YNFKEQ. The CDR3 is 16 residues long. No DNA appears here. CDR3 region: CASSRGGDSLNTEAFF.

The rearrangement links TRBV10-2 to TRBJ2-7; TCRdb outputs TRBD1, but without DNA this stays unchecked. The germline gives CDR1 WSHSY, CDR2 SAAADI. There are 14 residues in the CDR3. No nucleotide data were recorded. The CDR3 is CASSDWTEGYEQYF.

The CDR3 sequence: CASSIGSTETQYF. V usage is TRBV19 and J usage is TRBJ2-5; TCRdb's assignment of TRBD2 cannot be checked, as there is no DNA. This CDR3 has 13 residues. No DNA has been recorded. Germline assignment: CDR1 LNHDA and CDR2 SQIVND (reference sequence).

The rearrangement uses TRBV5-1 and TRBJ1-1; TCRdb selects TRBD1, and the lack of DNA leaves this call unchecked. The CDR3 extends over 14 amino acids. The record lacks a DNA sequence. Germline lookup yields CDR1 SGHRS and CDR2 YFSETQ. CDR3 sequence reads: CASSLRSGGTEAFF.